These T cell receptor beta chains were read from a single sample in a study of cytomegalovirus exposure and HLA in healthy donors. Method: immunoSEQ multiplex PCR; TCRdb's copy keeps in-frame clones and lacks some. The sample includes about 250,000 clones, 80% of them seen just once. What was sequenced was PBMCs. Every receptor here comes from a girl between 2 and 10 years old in good health and CMV-seronegative. CDR3s include the opening cysteine and the closing phenylalanine or tryptophan. The D gene is left open where the match is weak. Clone sizes are given selectively: once, few, many, or a class where the clone is expanded.

V gene: TRBV28
J gene: TRBJ2-1
D gene: TRBD2
clone size: -
CDR3 DNA: TGTGCCAGCAGTTATAGCGGGAGGACCTACAATGAGCAGTTCTTC
CDR3 protein: CASSYSGRTYNEQFF

V gene: TRBV14
J gene: TRBJ2-1
D gene: TRBD2
clone size: few
CDR3 DNA: TGTGCCAGCAGCCCCTCCGGGGAGGGTGAGCAGTTCTTC
CDR3 protein: CASSPSGEGEQFF

V gene: TRBV2
J gene: TRBJ2-1
D gene: TRBD2
clone size: -
CDR3 DNA: TGTGCCAGCAGTGTTCGCGGGGGGGCCGATGAGCAGTTCTTC
CDR3 protein: CASSVRGGADEQFF

V gene: TRBV10-3
J gene: TRBJ2-7
D gene: -
clone size: -
CDR3 DNA: TGTGCCATCAGTGCTTCTGACAGGGGTCAACATTCGGGAGGCGAGCAGTACTTC
CDR3 protein: CAISASDRGQHSGGEQYF

V gene: TRBV5-1
J gene: TRBJ1-2
D gene: TRBD1
clone size: -
CDR3 DNA: TGCGCCAGCAGCTCGGAGACAGGGAGGAATGGCTACACCTTC
CDR3 protein: CASSSETGRNGYTF

V gene: TRBV6-5
J gene: TRBJ1-2
D gene: TRBD1
clone size: -
CDR3 DNA: TGTGCCAGCAGTTACGGTCGGAGGGGGCGTCCCTATGGCTACACCTTC
CDR3 protein: CASSYGRRGRPYGYTF

V gene: TRBV6-5
J gene: TRBJ2-5
D gene: -
clone size: -
CDR3 DNA: TGTGCCAGCAGTTACCAAGACAGGATTGACGAGACCCAGTACTTC
CDR3 protein: CASSYQDRIDETQYF

V gene: TRBV7-8
J gene: TRBJ2-7
D gene: TRBD2
clone size: once
CDR3 DNA: TGTGCCAGCAGCCCAAGGGAGGGCGAGCAGTACTTC
CDR3 protein: CASSPREGEQYF

V gene: TRBV4-1
J gene: TRBJ2-7
D gene: TRBD2
clone size: -
CDR3 DNA: TGCGCCAGCAGCCCTTTTGTCAAGCGGGAGTTCCACGAGCAGTACTTC
CDR3 protein: CASSPFVKREFHEQYF

V gene: TRBV19
J gene: TRBJ2-1
D gene: TRBD1
clone size: -
CDR3 DNA: TGTGCCAGTAGTATGGGACAGGCCTACAATGAGCAGTTCTTC
CDR3 protein: CASSMGQAYNEQFF

V gene: TRBV19
J gene: TRBJ2-2
D gene: -
clone size: few
CDR3 DNA: TGTGCCAGTAGTTTCAGGGGTTTTACCGGGGAGCTGTTTTTT
CDR3 protein: CASSFRGFTGELFF

V gene: TRBV27
J gene: TRBJ2-7
D gene: -
clone size: -
CDR3 DNA: TGTGCCAGCAGTTTATCGTCCGGCAGAGGCTACGAGCAGTACTTC
CDR3 protein: CASSLSSGRGYEQYF

V gene: TRBV19
J gene: TRBJ2-5
D gene: -
clone size: -
CDR3 DNA: TGTGCCAGTGGAGAAGGGGTTTTGGGAGAGACCCAGTACTTC
CDR3 protein: CASGEGVLGETQYF

V gene: TRBV25-1
J gene: TRBJ1-6
D gene: TRBD1
clone size: few
CDR3 DNA: TGTGCCAGCAGAACCTCCGGGACAGGGGGGGCCACCCTCCACTTT
CDR3 protein: CASRTSGTGGATLHF

V gene: TRBV28
J gene: TRBJ1-5
D gene: TRBD1
clone size: -
CDR3 DNA: TGTGCCAGCAGTCAACGACAGGGCCAGCATTTT
CDR3 protein: CASSQRQGQHF

V gene: TRBV5-1
J gene: TRBJ2-6
D gene: -
clone size: -
CDR3 DNA: TGCGCCAGCAAGACACAGGGCTCTGGGGCCAACGTCCTGACTTTC
CDR3 protein: CASKTQGSGANVLTF

V gene: TRBV28
J gene: TRBJ1-1
D gene: -
clone size: -
CDR3 DNA: TGTGCCAGCAGTTCGTTTCCCACTGAAGCTTTCTTT
CDR3 protein: CASSSFPTEAFF

V gene: TRBV2
J gene: TRBJ2-7
D gene: -
clone size: -
CDR3 DNA: TGTGCCAGCGTACAGGGATACACCTCCTACGAGCAGTACTTC
CDR3 protein: CASVQGYTSYEQYF

V gene: TRBV4-2
J gene: TRBJ1-4
D gene: -
clone size: -
CDR3 DNA: TGTGCCAGCAGCTTAACAGAAAAACTGTTTTTT
CDR3 protein: CASSLTEKLFF

V gene: TRBV7-9
J gene: TRBJ1-5
D gene: -
clone size: -
CDR3 DNA: TGTGCCAGCAGAGCAGGGCCCAATCAGCCCCAGCATTTT
CDR3 protein: CASRAGPNQPQHF

V gene: TRBV29-1
J gene: TRBJ2-7
D gene: TRBD2
clone size: -
CDR3 DNA: TGCAGCGACCTAAACGGGAGGTCGAGCGCCGAGCAGTACTTC
CDR3 protein: CSDLNGRSSAEQYF

V gene: TRBV4-1
J gene: TRBJ1-2
D gene: -
clone size: -
CDR3 DNA: TGCGCCAGCAGCCAATTGGGGGGGTATGGCTACACCTTC
CDR3 protein: CASSQLGGYGYTF